This T cell receptor (beta chain) appears in the sequencing data of a study of blood T cell repertoires in COVID-19. Study background: Sources were T cells, B-cell-depleted T cells, or PBMCs; the material itself was cDNA or gDNA.

The length of the CDR3 is 13 residues. CDR1 LGHDT and CDR2 YNNKEL come from the germline V gene (reference sequence). Germline trimming cut 6 bases from V and 5 bases from J; bases unmatched to any gene: 4. Per the original methods: Estimation of nucleated cell counts was performed using reference gene primer amplification. Data came from immunoSEQ multiplex PCR; TCRdb stores just in-frame clones and leaves some out. V and J calls and clone size follow that table, whereas D and trimming were derived from the DNA. The sample has approximately 94,000 clones, approximately 80% seen once; the top ten hold around 25%.

This sequence was found in a man between 60 and 70 years old with acute or convalescent COVID-19. This chain links TRBV3-1 (or the pseudogene TRBV3-2) with TRBJ1-1; TRBD1 aligns across 9 bases. The source material was peripheral blood. CDR3 sequence: CASSRTGATEAFF. The DNA for the CDR3 is TGTGCCAGCAGTAGGACAGGGGCGACTGAAGCTTTCTTT.